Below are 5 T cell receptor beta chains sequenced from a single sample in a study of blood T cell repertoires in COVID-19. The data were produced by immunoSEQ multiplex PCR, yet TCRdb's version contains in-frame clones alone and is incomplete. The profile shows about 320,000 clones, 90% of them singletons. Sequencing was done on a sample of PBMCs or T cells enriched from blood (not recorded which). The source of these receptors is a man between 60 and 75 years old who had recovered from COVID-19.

Here the CDR3 DNA reads TGTGCCAGCTCCTTCTCGACGATTCGGACAGGGGGTAAACTGTTTTTT. The encoded protein is CASSFSTIRTGGKLFF. This rearrangement joins TRBV18 to TRBJ1-4, with TRBD1 matching over 10 bases. J gave up 11 bases and V 6 bases, and 15 bases lay outside the gene matches. The CDR3 consists of 16 residues. Germline loops: CDR1 KGHSH, CDR2 LQKENI.

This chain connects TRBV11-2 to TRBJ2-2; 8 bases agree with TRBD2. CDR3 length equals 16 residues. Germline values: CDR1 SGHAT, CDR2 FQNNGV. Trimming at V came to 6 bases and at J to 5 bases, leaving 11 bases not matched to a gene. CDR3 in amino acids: CASRIPGGQGTGELFF. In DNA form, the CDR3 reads TGTGCCAGCAGGATACCGGGGGGGCAGGGTACCGGGGAGCTGTTTTTT.

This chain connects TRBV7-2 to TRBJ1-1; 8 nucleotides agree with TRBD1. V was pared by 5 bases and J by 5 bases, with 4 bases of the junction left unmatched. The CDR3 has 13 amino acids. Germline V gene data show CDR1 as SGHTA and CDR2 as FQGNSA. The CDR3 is CASSTYRGTEAFF. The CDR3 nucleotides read TGTGCCAGCAGCACCTACAGGGGGACTGAAGCTTTCTTT.

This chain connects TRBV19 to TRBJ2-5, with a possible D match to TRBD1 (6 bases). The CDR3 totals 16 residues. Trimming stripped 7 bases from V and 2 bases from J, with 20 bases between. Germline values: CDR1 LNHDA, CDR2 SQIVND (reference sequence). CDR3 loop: CASNNRPGTPQETQYF. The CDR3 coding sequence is TGTGCCAGTAACAACAGACCCGGGACACCACAAGAGACCCAGTACTTC.

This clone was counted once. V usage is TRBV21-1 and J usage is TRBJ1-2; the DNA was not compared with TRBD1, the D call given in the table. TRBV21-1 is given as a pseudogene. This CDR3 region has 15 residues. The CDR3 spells CASTLEGTGCYGYTF. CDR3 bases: TGTGCCAGCACCCTGGAGGGGACAGGGTGCTATGGCTACACCTTC.